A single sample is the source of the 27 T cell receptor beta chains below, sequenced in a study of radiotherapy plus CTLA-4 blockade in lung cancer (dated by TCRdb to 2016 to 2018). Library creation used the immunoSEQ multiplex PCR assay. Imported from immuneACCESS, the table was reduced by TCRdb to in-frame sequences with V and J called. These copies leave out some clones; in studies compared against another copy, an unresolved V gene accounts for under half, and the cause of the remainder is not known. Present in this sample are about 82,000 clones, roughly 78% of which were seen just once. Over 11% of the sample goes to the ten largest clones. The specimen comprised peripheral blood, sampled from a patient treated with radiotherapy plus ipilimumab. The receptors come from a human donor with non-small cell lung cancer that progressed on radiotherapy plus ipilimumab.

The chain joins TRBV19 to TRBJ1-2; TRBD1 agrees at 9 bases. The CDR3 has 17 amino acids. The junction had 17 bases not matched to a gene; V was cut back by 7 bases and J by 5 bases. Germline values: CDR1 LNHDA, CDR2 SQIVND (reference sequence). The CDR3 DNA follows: TGTGCCAGTACCATCACCGGGACAGGGACGTCTAGGTATGGCTACACCTTC. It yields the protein CASTITGTGTSRYGYTF. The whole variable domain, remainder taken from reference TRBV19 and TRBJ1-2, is DGGITQSPKYLFRKEGQNVTLSCEQNLNHDAMYWYRQDPGQGLRLIYYSQIVNDFQKGDIAEGYSVSREKKESFPLTVTSAQKNPTAFYLCASTITGTGTSRYGYTFGSGTRLTVV.

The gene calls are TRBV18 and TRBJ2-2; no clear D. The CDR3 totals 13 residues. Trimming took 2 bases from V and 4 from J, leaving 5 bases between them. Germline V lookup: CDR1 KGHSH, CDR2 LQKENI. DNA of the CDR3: TGTGCCAGCTCACCAGCGACCACCGGGGAGCTGTTTTTT. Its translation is CASSPATTGELFF. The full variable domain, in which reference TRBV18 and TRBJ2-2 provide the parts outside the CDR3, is NAGVMQNPRHLVRRRGQEARLRCSPMKGHSHVYWYRQLPEEGLKFMVYLQKENIIDESGMPKERFSAEFPKEGPSILRIQQVVRGDSAAYFCASSPATTGELFFGEGSRLTVL.

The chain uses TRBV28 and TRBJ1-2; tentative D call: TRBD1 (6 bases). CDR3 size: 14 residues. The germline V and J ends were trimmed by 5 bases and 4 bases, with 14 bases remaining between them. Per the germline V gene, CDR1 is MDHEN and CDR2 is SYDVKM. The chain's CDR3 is CASSSEQGIYGYTF. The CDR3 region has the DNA TGTGCCAGCAGTAGCGAACAGGGTATCTATGGCTACACCTTC.

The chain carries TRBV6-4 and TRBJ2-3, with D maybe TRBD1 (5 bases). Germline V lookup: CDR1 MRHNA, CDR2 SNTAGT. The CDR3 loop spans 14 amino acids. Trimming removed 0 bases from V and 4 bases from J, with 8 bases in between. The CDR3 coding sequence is TGTGCCAGCAGTGACTCTCAGGGTCCAGATACGCAGTATTTT. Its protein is CASSDSQGPDTQYF.

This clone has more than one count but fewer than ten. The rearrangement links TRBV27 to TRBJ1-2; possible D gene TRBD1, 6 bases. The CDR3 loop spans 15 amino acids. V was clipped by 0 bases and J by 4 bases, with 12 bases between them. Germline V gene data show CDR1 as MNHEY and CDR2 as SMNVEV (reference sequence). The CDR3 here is CASSLSLRGTYGYTF. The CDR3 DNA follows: TGTGCCAGCAGTTTATCGTTAAGGGGGACCTATGGCTACACCTTC.

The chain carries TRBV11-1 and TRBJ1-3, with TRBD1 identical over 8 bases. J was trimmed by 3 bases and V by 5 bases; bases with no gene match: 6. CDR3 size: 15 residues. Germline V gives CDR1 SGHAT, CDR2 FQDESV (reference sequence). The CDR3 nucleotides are TGTGCCAGCAGCCGAAGGGACAGGAATGGAAACACCATATATTTT. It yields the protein CASSRRDRNGNTIYF. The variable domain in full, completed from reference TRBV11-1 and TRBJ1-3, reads EAEVAQSPRYKITEKSQAVAFWCDPISGHATLYWYRQILGQGPELLVQFQDESVVDDSQLPKDRFSAERLKGVDSTLKIQPAELGDSAMYLCASSRRDRNGNTIYFGEGSWLTVV.

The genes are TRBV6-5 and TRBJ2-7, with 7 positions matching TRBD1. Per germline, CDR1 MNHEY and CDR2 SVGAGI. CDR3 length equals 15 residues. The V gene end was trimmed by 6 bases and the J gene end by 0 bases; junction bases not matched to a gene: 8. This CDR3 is CASSAGQAGSYEQYF. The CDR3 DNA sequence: TGTGCCAGCAGCGCCGGACAGGCCGGCTCCTACGAGCAGTACTTC.

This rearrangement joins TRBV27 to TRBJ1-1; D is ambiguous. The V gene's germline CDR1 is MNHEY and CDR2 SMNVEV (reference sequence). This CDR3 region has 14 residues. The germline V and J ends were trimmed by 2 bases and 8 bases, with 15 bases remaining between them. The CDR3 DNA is TGTGCCAGCAGTTTACCGGAAACTCCCGAAGAAGCTTTCTTT. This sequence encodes CASSLPETPEEAFF.

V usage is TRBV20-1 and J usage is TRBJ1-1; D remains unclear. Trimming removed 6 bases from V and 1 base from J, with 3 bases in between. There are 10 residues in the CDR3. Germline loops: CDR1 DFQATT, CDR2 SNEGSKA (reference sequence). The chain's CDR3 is CSAKNTEAFF. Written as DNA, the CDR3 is TGCAGTGCAAAGAACACTGAAGCTTTCTTT.

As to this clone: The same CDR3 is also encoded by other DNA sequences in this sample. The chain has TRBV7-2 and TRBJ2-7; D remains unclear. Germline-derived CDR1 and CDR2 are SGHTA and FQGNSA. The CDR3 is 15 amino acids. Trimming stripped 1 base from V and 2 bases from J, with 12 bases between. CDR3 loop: CASSLEAGGTYEQYF. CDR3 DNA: TGTGCCAGCAGCTTAGAGGCAGGTGGGACCTACGAGCAGTACTTC.

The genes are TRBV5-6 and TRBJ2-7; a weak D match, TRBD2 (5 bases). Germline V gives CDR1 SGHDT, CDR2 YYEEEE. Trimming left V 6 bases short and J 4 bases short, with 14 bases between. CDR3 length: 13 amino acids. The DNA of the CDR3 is TGTGCCAGCAATAGCCTTTCGGGATACGAGCAGTACTTC. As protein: CASNSLSGYEQYF.

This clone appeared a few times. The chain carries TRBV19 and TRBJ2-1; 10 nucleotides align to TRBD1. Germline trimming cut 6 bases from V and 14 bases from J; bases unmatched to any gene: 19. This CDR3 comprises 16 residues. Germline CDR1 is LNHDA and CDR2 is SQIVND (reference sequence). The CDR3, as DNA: TGTGCCAGTAGCTCGACTCGACAGGGGGCCGGGGAGAGGGAGTTCTTC. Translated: CASSSTRQGAGEREFF.

CDR3 in DNA: TGCGCCAGCAGCCTCACAATGGGACAGGGGGCGCAAAGAGGTACTGAAGCTTTCTTT. Its protein product is CASSLTMGQGAQRGTEAFF. V usage is TRBV4-1 and J usage is TRBJ1-1; TRBD1 matches 12 bases. The J segment lost 5 bases and the V segment lost 4 bases, leaving 17 bases of the junction unmatched. The CDR3 is 19 amino acids. Germline V gene data show CDR1 as MGHRA and CDR2 as YSYEKL.

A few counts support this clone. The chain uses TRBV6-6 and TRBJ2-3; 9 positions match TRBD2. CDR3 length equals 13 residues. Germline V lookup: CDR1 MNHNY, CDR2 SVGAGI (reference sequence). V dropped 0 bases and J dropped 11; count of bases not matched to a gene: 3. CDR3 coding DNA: TGTGCCAGCAGTTACTCAACGACTAGCGGGCAGTATTTT. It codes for CASSYSTTSGQYF.

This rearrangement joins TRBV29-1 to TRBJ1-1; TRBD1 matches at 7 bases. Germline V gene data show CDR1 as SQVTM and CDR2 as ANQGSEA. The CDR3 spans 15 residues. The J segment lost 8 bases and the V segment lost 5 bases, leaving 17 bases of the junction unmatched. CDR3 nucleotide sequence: TGCAGCGTTCAGGGGGGTCCAGAAGATATAAAGGAAGCTTTCTTT. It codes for CSVQGGPEDIKEAFF.

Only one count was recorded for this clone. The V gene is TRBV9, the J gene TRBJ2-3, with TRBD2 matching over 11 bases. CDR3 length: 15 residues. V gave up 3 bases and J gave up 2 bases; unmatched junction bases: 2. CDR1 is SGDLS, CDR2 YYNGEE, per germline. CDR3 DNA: TGTGCCAGCAGCGCTAGCGGGGGGATCACAGATACGCAGTATTTT. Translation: CASSASGGITDTQYF. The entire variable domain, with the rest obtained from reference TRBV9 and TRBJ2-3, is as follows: DSGVTQTPKHLITATGQRVTLRCSPRSGDLSVYWYQQSLDQGLQFLIQYYNGEERAKGNILERFSAQQFPDLHSELNLSSLELGDSALYFCASSASGGITDTQYFGPGTRLTVL.

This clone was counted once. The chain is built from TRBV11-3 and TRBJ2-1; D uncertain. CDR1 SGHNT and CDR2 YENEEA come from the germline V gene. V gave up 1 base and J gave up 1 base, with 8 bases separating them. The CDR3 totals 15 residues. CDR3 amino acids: CASSLGSPSYNEQFF. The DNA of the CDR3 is TGTGCCAGCAGCTTAGGCAGCCCGTCCTACAATGAGCAGTTCTTC.

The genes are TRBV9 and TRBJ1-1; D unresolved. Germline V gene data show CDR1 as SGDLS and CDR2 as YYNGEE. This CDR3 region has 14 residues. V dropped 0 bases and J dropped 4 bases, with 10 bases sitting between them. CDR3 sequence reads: CASSVVGVGTEAFF. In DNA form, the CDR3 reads TGTGCCAGCAGCGTAGTCGGGGTAGGCACTGAAGCTTTCTTT.

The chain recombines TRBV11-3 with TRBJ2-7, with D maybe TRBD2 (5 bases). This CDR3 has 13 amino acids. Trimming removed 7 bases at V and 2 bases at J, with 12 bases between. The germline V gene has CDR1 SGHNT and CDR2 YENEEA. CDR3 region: CASIPRDPYEQYF. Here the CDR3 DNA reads TGTGCCAGCATTCCTCGGGATCCCTACGAGCAGTACTTC.

This CDR3 is CASSEQGVSGNTIYF. The CDR3 bases are TGCGCCAGCAGCGAACAGGGTGTCTCTGGAAACACCATATATTTT. The gene calls are TRBV5-1 and TRBJ1-3; D perhaps matches TRBD1 (6 bases). The CDR3 loop spans 15 amino acids. Trimming removed 4 bases from V and 0 bases from J, with 11 bases in between. Germline V gene data show CDR1 as SGHRS and CDR2 as YFSETQ.

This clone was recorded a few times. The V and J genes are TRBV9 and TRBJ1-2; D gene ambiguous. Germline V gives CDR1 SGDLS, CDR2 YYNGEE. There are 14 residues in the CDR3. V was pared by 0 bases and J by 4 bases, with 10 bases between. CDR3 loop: CASSVDQTLYGYTF. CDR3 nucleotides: TGTGCCAGCAGCGTAGATCAGACTCTCTATGGCTACACCTTC.

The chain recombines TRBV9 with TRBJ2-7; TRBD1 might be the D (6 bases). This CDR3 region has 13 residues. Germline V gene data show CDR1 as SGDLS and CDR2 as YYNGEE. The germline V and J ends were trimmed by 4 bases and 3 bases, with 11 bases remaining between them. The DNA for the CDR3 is TGTGCCAGCAGCCCTTGGACAGACTACGAGCAGTACTTC. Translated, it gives CASSPWTDYEQYF.

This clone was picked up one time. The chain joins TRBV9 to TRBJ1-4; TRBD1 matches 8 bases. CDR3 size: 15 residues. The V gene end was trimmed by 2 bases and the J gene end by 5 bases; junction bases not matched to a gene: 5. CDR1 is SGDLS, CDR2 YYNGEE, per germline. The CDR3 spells CASSVDRAPNEKLFF. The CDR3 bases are TGTGCCAGCAGCGTGGACAGGGCCCCAAATGAAAAACTGTTTTTT. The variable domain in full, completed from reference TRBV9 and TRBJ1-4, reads DSGVTQTPKHLITATGQRVTLRCSPRSGDLSVYWYQQSLDQGLQFLIQYYNGEERAKGNILERFSAQQFPDLHSELNLSSLELGDSALYFCASSVDRAPNEKLFFGSGTQLSVL.

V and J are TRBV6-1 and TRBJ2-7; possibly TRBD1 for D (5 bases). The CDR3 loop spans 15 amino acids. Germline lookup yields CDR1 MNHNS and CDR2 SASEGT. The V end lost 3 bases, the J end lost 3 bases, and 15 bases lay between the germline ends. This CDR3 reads CASSDSSGINYEQYF. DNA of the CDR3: TGTGCCAGCAGTGATAGTTCAGGGATAAACTACGAGCAGTACTTC.

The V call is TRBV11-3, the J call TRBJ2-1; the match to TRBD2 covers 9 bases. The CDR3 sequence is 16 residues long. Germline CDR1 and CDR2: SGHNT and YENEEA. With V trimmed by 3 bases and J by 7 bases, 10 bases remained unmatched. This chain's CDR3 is CASSLGREGLSNEQFF. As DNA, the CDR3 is TGTGCCAGCAGCTTGGGGCGGGAGGGCCTTTCGAATGAGCAGTTCTTC. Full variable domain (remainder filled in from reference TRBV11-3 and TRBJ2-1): EAGVVQSPRYKIIEKKQPVAFWCNPISGHNTLYWYLQNLGQGPELLIRYENEEAVDDSQLPKDRFSAERLKGVDSTLKIQPAELGDSAVYLCASSLGREGLSNEQFFGPGTRLTVL.

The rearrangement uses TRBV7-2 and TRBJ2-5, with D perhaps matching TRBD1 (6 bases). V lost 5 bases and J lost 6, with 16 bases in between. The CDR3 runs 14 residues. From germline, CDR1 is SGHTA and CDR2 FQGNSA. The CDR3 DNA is TGTGCCAGCAGCCCCGGACAGCCAGTGAAGACCCAGTACTTC. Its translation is CASSPGQPVKTQYF.

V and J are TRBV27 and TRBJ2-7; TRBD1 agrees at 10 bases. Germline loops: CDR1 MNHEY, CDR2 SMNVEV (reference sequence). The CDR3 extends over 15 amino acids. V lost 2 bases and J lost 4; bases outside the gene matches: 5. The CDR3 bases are TGTGCCAGCAGTTTACGGAGGGGACAGGGGTACGAGCAGTACTTC. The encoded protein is CASSLRRGQGYEQYF.